This record looks at one T cell receptor (beta chain) sequence and its context. What it binds is unknown. Looked up from germline, CDR1 is SEHNR and CDR2 is FQNEAQ (reference sequence). This CDR3 is 14 amino acids long. With 0 bases removed from V and 5 bases from J, the gap between germline ends came to 10 bases. This sample was taken from a study of T-cell reconstitution after alpha-beta-depleted transplantation in children. Researchers prepared the TCRbeta library using unique molecular identifiers, the study reports. TCRdb reprocessed the PCR reads with MiXCR, giving one entry per CDR3 protein. The table includes a few hundred thousand distinct CDR3 sequences, around 25% detected once. Study-level points and caveats: The authors attributed T-cell counts and diversity one year after transplant mostly to newly produced T cells.

The origin of this receptor is a female patient aged 2-9 years who had a stem cell transplant for congenital amegakaryocytic thrombocytopenia, so the T cells may come from the graft donor. Material: PBMCs, mostly from graft donor cells, obtained 360 days after TCRalphabeta/CD19-depleted stem cell transplant. The chain recombines TRBV7-9 with TRBJ1-1; no clear D. In nucleotides, the CDR3 is TGTGCCAGCAGCTTAGCGTGGGGTGGGACTGAAGCTTTCTTT. Translated, it gives CASSLAWGGTEAFF.